This T cell receptor beta chain was recorded in a study of cytomegalovirus exposure and HLA in healthy donors. Findings of the study overall: CMV antigen specificity was confirmed in vitro for a few CMV-associated chains. Productive rates of about 87% or about 30% were seen for most TCR beta V segments in an earlier analysis.

The primer mix had 60 Vbeta and 13 Jbeta primers. Produced via immunoSEQ multiplex PCR; TCRdb's table is partial and in-frame only. The sample carries about 130,000 clones, about 73% recorded once. The V end was cut by 3 bases, the J end by 10 bases, with 10 bases between. This CDR3 has 12 amino acids. Germline lookup yields CDR1 LNHDA and CDR2 SQIVND (reference sequence). This clone was counted a single time. Its specificity is unknown. The chain joins TRBV19 to TRBJ2-1; maybe TRBD1 (5 bases). The clonotype comes from a woman aged 45-60 years in good health and CMV-seropositive. Specimen: PBMCs. The CDR3 here is CASSINRIEQFF. The CDR3 DNA reads as TGTGCCAGTAGTATTAACAGGATCGAGCAGTTCTTC.